This T cell receptor (beta chain) is drawn from a study of blood T cell repertoires in COVID-19 (dated by TCRdb to 2018 to 2021). Regarding the complete study: Collaborator samples came from the United States, Italy and Spain and covered acute and convalescent phases of COVID-19. The material from the prospective study consisted of cDNA or gDNA derived from T cells, B-cell-depleted T cells, or PBMCs. Subjects who had been exposed to COVID-19, were actively infected with it, or had recovered from it provided the deeply sampled blood TCRbeta repertoires that made up the dataset. A freely available public database, intended as a resource for researchers studying the immune response to SARS-CoV-2, is where the repertoires were released. Samples came from the ongoing ImmuneRACE study (first 160 participants) plus 1,254 subjects from 6 global collaborators. Sample metadata almost always included a de-identified subject ID, COVID-19 status, age in years and sex. Where HLA class I and class II types were available, the types were taken from metadata supplied by the sample provider, not from assay-based typing.

Each collaborating institution followed its own protocols to collect whole blood in K2EDTA tubes. For TCRbeta analysis, collaborator samples were shipped as frozen whole blood, as isolated PBMCs, or as DNA extracted from either sample type. CDR1 SGHAT and CDR2 FQNNGV were looked up in the germline V gene. The CDR3, from cysteine to phenylalanine, totals 15 residues. Here the CDR3 DNA is all that survives: 45 bases in frame from base 1. Clipping removes 3 bases from V and 2 bases from J, with 6 as the unmatched junction base count. TCRbeta CDR3 regions were amplified from genomic DNA by means of the immunoSEQ Assay, a bias-controlled multiplex PCR. Per the original workflow: The number of nucleated cells in each sample was estimated by amplification of reference gene primers within the assay. Sequence reads were collapsed and filtered to measure the absolute abundance of every unique TCRbeta CDR3 rearrangement. For each sample, productive Simpson clonality was calculated by taking the square root of Simpson's diversity index across productive rearrangements. TCRdb carries this immuneACCESS record with in-frame sequences only. Its versions omit some clonotypes, under half of them owing to an unresolved V gene in the studies checked, with the rest unexplained. That table furnishes V, J and clone size, whereas the DNA furnished D and trimming. Here the sample has some 200,000 clones; about 70% occur a single time. The top ten clonotypes cover approximately 8.6% of the sample.

The research as a whole found: How much clinical and demographic metadata was included differed by source and by participant, and the metadata was provided uncurated.

In its sample, this clone was seen once. Its cognate antigen has yet to be identified. Base qualities are missing; no much larger clone stands one base away. The clonotype was recovered from a woman in her forties or fifties with active or convalescent COVID-19. Sample: peripheral blood. The chain uses TRBV11-2 and TRBJ1-2; 7 nucleotides in the junction match TRBD1. The nucleotide sequence reads TGTGCCAGCAGCTTCAGGGGGACCACCAACTATGGCTACACCTTC. Its protein product is CASSFRGTTNYGYTF.